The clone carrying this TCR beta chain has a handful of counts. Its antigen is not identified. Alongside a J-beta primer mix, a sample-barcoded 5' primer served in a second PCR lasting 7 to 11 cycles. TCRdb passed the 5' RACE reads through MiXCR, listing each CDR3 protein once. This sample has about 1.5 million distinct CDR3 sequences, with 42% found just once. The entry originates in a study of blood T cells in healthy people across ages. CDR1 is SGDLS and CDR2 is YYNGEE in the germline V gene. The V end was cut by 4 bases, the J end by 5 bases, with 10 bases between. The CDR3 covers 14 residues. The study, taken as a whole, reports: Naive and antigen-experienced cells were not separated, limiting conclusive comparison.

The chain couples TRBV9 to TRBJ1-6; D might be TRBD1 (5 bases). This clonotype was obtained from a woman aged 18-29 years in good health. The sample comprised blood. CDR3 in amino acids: CASSPLGDNSPLHF. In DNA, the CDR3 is TGTGCCAGCAGCCCCCTGGGGGATAATTCACCCCTCCACTTT.